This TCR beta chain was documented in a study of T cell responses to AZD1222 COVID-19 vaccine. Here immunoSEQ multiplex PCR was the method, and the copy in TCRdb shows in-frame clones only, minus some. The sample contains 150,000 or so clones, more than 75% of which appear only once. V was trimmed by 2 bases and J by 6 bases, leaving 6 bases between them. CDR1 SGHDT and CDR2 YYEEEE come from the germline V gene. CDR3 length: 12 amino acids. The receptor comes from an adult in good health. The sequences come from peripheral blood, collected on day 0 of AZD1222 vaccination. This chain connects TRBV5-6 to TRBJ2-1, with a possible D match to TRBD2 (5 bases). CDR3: CASSFTSNEQFF. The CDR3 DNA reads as TGTGCCAGCAGCTTTACTAGCAATGAGCAGTTCTTC.